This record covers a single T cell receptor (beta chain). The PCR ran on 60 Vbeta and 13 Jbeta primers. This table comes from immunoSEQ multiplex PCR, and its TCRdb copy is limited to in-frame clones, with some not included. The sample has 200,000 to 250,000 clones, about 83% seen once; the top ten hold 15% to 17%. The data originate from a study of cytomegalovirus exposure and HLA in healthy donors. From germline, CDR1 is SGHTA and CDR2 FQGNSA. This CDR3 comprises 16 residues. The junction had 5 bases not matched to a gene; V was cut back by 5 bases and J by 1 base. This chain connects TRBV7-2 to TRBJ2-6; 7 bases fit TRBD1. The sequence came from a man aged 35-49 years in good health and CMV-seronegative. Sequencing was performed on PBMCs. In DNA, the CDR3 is TGTGCCAGCAGCCAAAGACAGGGTTCTGGGGCCAACGTCCTGACTTTC. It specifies CASSQRQGSGANVLTF.